This is a list of T cell receptor beta chains from one sample in a study of blood T cell repertoires in COVID-19. The assay was immunoSEQ multiplex PCR, and TCRdb's table has in-frame clones only and misses some. The sample lists about 46,000 clones; approximately 86% were seen once. Sequenced sample: PBMCs or T cells enriched from blood (not recorded which). These receptors were taken from a woman aged 50 to 65 who had recovered from COVID-19. The CDR3 runs from the conserved cysteine through the conserved F or W. A D gene is named only where the DNA matches it firmly. A clone size is listed for some rows: how often the clone was seen (once, few, many), or a class if it is expanded.

CDR3	DNA	V	J	D	size
CASSLSGGDTGELFF	TGTGCCAGCAGCCTGAGTGGGGGGGACACCGGGGAGCTGTTTTTT	TRBV11-3	TRBJ2-2	TRBD2	few
CASTWTDHSGNTIYF	TGTGCCAGCACTTGGACAGATCACTCTGGAAACACCATATATTTT	TRBV11-2	TRBJ1-3	.	.
CATSDMDRGSYGYTF	TGTGCCACCAGTGATATGGACAGGGGATCGTATGGCTACACCTTC	TRBV24-1	TRBJ1-2	TRBD1	.
CASSSPPGGSEKLFF	TGTGCCAGCAGTTCCCCCCCAGGGGGCAGTGAAAAACTGTTTTTT	TRBV28	TRBJ1-4	TRBD1	.
CSVSPPRGATEAFF	TGCAGCGTTTCCCCCCCTCGGGGGGCGACTGAAGCTTTCTTT	TRBV29-1	TRBJ1-1	.	.
CASSSVEGAKGNTIYF	TGTGCCAGCAGTTCCGTGGAGGGGGCGAAGGGAAACACCATATATTTT	TRBV28	TRBJ1-3	TRBD1	.
CASSDPRGRAYEQYF	TGTGCCAGCAGTGATCCCAGGGGCCGGGCCTACGAGCAGTACTTC	TRBV25-1	TRBJ2-7	.	.
CASSPKDNMNTEAFF	TGTGCCAGCAGCCCAAAGGACAACATGAACACTGAAGCTTTCTTT	TRBV5-4	TRBJ1-1	.	.
CASSIAPGSSYNEQFF	TGCGCCAGCAGTATTGCACCAGGTAGCTCCTACAATGAGCAGTTCTTC	TRBV5-1	TRBJ2-1	.	.
CASSDRGRGRGYTF	TGTGCCAGCAGCGACCGGGGCAGGGGGAGAGGCTACACCTTC	TRBV5-4	TRBJ1-2	TRBD1	.
CASSQEPWAGNNEQFF	TGCGCCAGCAGCCAAGAACCTTGGGCAGGGAACAATGAGCAGTTCTTC	TRBV4-1	TRBJ2-1	.	.